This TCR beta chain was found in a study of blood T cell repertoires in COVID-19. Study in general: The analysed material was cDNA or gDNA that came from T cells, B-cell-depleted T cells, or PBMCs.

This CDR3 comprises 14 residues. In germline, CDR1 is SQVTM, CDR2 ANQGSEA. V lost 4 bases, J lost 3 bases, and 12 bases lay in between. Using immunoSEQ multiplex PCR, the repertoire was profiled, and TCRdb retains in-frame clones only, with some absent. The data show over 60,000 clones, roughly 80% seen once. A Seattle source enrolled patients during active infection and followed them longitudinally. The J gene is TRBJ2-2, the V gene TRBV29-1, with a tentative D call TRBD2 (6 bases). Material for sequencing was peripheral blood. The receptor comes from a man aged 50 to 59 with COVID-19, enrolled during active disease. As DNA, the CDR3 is TGCAGCGTTGGAGGAGGGTTGGACACCGGGGAGCTGTTTTTT. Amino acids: CSVGGGLDTGELFF.